This TCR beta chain was sequenced in a study of Graves' ophthalmopathy and Graves' hyperthyroidism. This clonotype was observed at least ten times. Ophthalmopathy-affected donors exhibited moderate-to-severe activity, CAS ≥3, NOSPECS ≥4, and duration under 3 months. In this cohort, patients with other autoimmune diseases, uncontrolled infections, pregnancy or lactation were excluded. TCR beta CDR3 regions were amplified from RNA transcripts. First-round RT-PCR employed HTBI primers, with a second-round multiplex PCR after it. TCRdb redid the calling of the multiplex PCR reads with MiXCR, one entry per CDR3 protein. This sample has a few hundred thousand distinct CDR3 sequences; about 22% occur once, and the top ten carry about 40%. Source material: peripheral blood. The TCR comes from a woman between 50 and 59 years old with Graves' ophthalmopathy.

The CDR3: CASSLGMGQLILAKNIQYF. The CDR3 DNA reads TGTGCCAGCAGCTTAGGAATGGGACAGTTAATACTAGCCAAAAACATTCAGTACTTC. The rearrangement links TRBV5-4 to TRBJ2-4, with 7 nucleotides matching TRBD1. From germline, CDR1 is SGHNT and CDR2 YYREEE (reference sequence). V dropped 2 bases and J dropped 0; count of bases not matched to a gene: 14. The CDR3 length is 19 residues.